The clone carrying this T cell receptor (beta chain) was observed a handful of times. Its specificity is not known. The authors amplified TCR beta CDR3 regions from RNA transcripts. Following a first-round RT-PCR that used HTBI primers, a second-round multiplex PCR was carried out. TCRdb re-called the multiplex PCR reads through MiXCR, storing one row per CDR3 protein. The sample has about 700,000 distinct CDR3 sequences, approximately 40% seen once. This sample was included in a study of Graves' ophthalmopathy and Graves' hyperthyroidism. Regarding the study as a whole: Blood repertoires reportedly contained most expanded thyroid clonotypes above 0.001 frequency.

Moderate-to-severe activity, CAS ≥3, NOSPECS ≥4 and a duration under 3 months were seen in donors with ophthalmopathy. Clinical symptoms, serum thyroxine, TRAb, thyroid ultrasound and orbital computed tomography determined diagnosis. Someone took the PBMCs out of 9.5 to 10 ml of fresh peripheral blood. This CDR3 region has 13 residues. V was pared by 6 bases and J by 5 bases, with 14 bases between. Germline V gene data show CDR1 as SEHNR and CDR2 as FQNEAQ (reference sequence). The TCR originated in an adult man with Graves' ophthalmopathy. The chain has TRBV7-9 and TRBJ2-7; D gene ambiguous. Material: peripheral blood. CDR3 protein: CASRPALNHEQYF. CDR3 nucleotide sequence: TGTGCCAGCAGACCGGCCCTTAACCACGAGCAGTACTTC.